Given below is one T cell receptor (beta chain) in context. The antigen is not known. Of the isolated RNA, all was reverse transcribed, and so the sequenced material was expressed TCRB transcripts. TCRdb keeps only in-frame clones here, not all; method: immunoSEQ multiplex PCR. The sample contains more than 140,000 clones, roughly 9.7% of which appear only once. The sample originates from a study of beta chain features in type 1 diabetes. Whole-study context: No patient-donor differences in age, gender, total cells or subset yield.

Study results and caveats: TCRB CDR3s from Type 1 diabetes patients were moderately but significantly shorter in all four CD4+ subsets. Comparison showed that naive, central memory and Treg TCRB repertoires appeared more similar among patients than among healthy donors. PCR might pick shorter templates more often, in the same way for patients and controls.

The TCR was taken from a woman aged 40 to 55 in good health. What was sequenced was central memory CD4+ T cells from blood.

The CDR3 coding sequence is TGTGCCAGCCGCTACCAGGAGGGGTATTCGGCTTTCTTT. It yields the protein CASRYQEGYSAFF. This sequence joins TRBV7-2 and TRBJ1-1, with D possibly TRBD1 on 5 matching bases. Germline V gives CDR1 SGHTA, CDR2 FQGNSA. Trimming removed 8 bases at V and 11 bases at J, with 21 bases between. The CDR3 covers 13 residues.